This passage covers 23 T cell receptor beta chains from one sample sequenced in a study of T-cell reconstitution after alpha-beta-depleted transplantation in children. Construction of the TCRbeta library involved unique molecular identifiers. TCRdb analysed the PCR reads with MiXCR anew, one entry per CDR3 protein. In the table there are 230,000 or so distinct CDR3 sequences, around 12% of which are singletons. Material: PBMCs from the stem cell graft donor, obtained from the stem cell graft. These receptors were collected from a human donor who donated a stem cell graft to a child with acute lymphoblastic leukemia.

This clonotype came up many times. V usage is TRBV5-6 and J usage is TRBJ2-6; D not resolved. Trimming shortened V by 0 bases and J by 3 bases, and 10 bases separated the two germline ends. The CDR3 spans 16 residues. CDR1 and CDR2 (germline): SGHDT, YYEEEE. The CDR3 coding sequence is TGTGCCAGCAGCTTGGCTGTGTCTAGTGGGGCCAACGTCCTGACTTTC. It encodes CASSLAVSSGANVLTF.

This clonotype was counted ten times or more. The chain employs TRBV12-3 or TRBV12-4 and TRBJ1-2; weak D call: TRBD1 (6 bases). This CDR3 is 13 amino acids long. The V gene lost 7 bases and the J gene lost 5 bases, with 14 bases spanning the gap. Here the CDR3 reads CASNHREGYGYTF. The CDR3 DNA follows: TGTGCCAGCAACCACAGGGAGGGGTATGGCTACACCTTC.

The sample holds many counts of this clonotype. The chain couples TRBV28 to TRBJ2-7; TRBD1 matches 10 bases. The V segment lost 3 bases and the J segment 0 bases; nucleotides outside the gene matches: 11. CDR3 size: 18 residues. Germline-derived CDR1 and CDR2 are MDHEN and SYDVKM. CDR3 nucleotide sequence: TGTGCCAGCAGTTTTGACCCGAGGACAGGGGGGCACTCCTACGAGCAGTACTTC. It specifies CASSFDPRTGGHSYEQYF.

In this sample, this clonotype turned up many times. The chain employs TRBV28 and TRBJ1-5, with TRBD1 identical over 8 bases. With V trimmed by 6 bases and J by 6 bases, 10 bases remained unmatched. Germline V gives CDR1 MDHEN, CDR2 SYDVKM. The CDR3 length is 15 residues. The CDR3 sequence is CASRSTGDRSQPQHF. The CDR3 nucleotides are TGTGCCAGCAGATCTACAGGGGACAGGAGTCAGCCCCAGCATTTT.

This rearrangement joins TRBV29-1 to TRBJ2-1, with D possibly matching TRBD2 (6 bases). The CDR3 runs to 11 residues. Per the germline V gene, CDR1 is SQVTM and CDR2 is ANQGSEA. The V end lost 1 base, the J end lost 10 bases, and 8 bases lay between the germline ends. As DNA, the CDR3 is TGCAGCGTTGAAGGGCGGGAAGAGCAGTTCTTC. Translation gives CSVEGREEQFF.

Ten or more counts support this clonotype. The chain employs TRBV7-3 and TRBJ2-1; D may be TRBD2 (7 bases). The CDR3 is 13 residues long. Germline V gene sequence: CDR1 SGHTA, CDR2 FQGTGA. With 2 bases removed from V and 13 bases from J, the gap between germline ends came to 15 bases. This CDR3 is CASSLGGGSLQFF. As DNA, the CDR3 is TGTGCCAGCAGCTTAGGGGGCGGGAGTCTTCAGTTCTTC.

In this sample, this clonotype turned up a few times. The chain is built from TRBV4-2 and TRBJ2-7, with D possibly matching TRBD2 (6 bases). Germline values: CDR1 LGHNA, CDR2 YNFKEQ. The CDR3 sequence is 15 residues long. Deletions cut 1 base from V and 0 bases from J, with 10 bases between. The CDR3, as DNA: TGTGCCAGCAGCCAAGTGGGGACTTACTCCTACGAGCAGTACTTC. Translation: CASSQVGTYSYEQYF.

The chain joins TRBV11-2 to TRBJ2-2; D is unclear. The V gene lost 5 bases and the J gene lost 4 bases, with 5 bases spanning the gap. CDR3 length equals 12 residues. Germline CDR1 is SGHAT and CDR2 is FQNNGV. CDR3 sequence: CASSRVTGELFF. The CDR3 DNA sequence: TGTGCCAGCAGCCGGGTCACCGGGGAGCTGTTTTTT.

To note about this clonotype: One base away lies a much larger clone, so this may be a sequencing read error. The chain carries TRBV29-1 and TRBJ2-3; tentatively, D is TRBD1 (6 bases). Germline V gene data show CDR1 as SQVTM and CDR2 as ANQGSEA. This CDR3 contains 12 residues. V lost 7 bases, J lost 7 bases, and 15 bases lay in between. The CDR3 region is CSASQDSYTQYF. CDR3 coding DNA: TGCAGCGCCTCCCAGGACAGTTATACGCAGTATTTT.

This chain connects TRBV27 to TRBJ2-7; 7 bases are a match to TRBD2. Germline V gives CDR1 MNHEY, CDR2 SMNVEV (reference sequence). The CDR3 is 14 residues long. Losses at the gene ends were 7 bases for V and 6 bases for J; bases not matched to a gene: 12. The CDR3 DNA is TGTGCCAGCAATACGGGAGGTATGAGGGGCGAGCAGTACTTC. Protein product: CASNTGGMRGEQYF.

The rearrangement uses TRBV19 and TRBJ1-5, with no clear D. The CDR3 consists of 12 residues. Per the germline V gene, CDR1 is LNHDA and CDR2 is SQIVND (reference sequence). V was trimmed by 1 base and J by 11 bases, leaving 9 bases between them. CDR3 loop: CASSIGTGAQHF. The DNA of the CDR3 is TGTGCCAGTAGTATAGGGACTGGGGCCCAGCATTTT.

This clonotype was found many times. This chain uses TRBV20-1 with TRBJ2-1; D is perhaps TRBD2 (5 bases). Germline V lookup: CDR1 DFQATT, CDR2 SNEGSKA (reference sequence). The V and J ends lost 4 bases and 4 bases respectively, with 14 bases between them. The CDR3 runs to 14 residues. CDR3 nucleotides: TGCAGTGCTAAGGCGGACTTCCCTTACAATGAGCAGTTCTTC. Encoded protein: CSAKADFPYNEQFF.

The DNA for the CDR3 is TGTGCCAGCAGCCCCGGGGACAATCAAGAGACCCAGTACTTC. Its translation: CASSPGDNQETQYF. The chain combines TRBV9 with TRBJ2-5, with D maybe TRBD1 (6 bases). The germline V and J ends were trimmed by 4 bases and 2 bases, with 12 bases remaining between them. CDR3 length: 14 residues. Germline V lookup: CDR1 SGDLS, CDR2 YYNGEE.

This clonotype was recorded at least ten times. The rearrangement joins TRBV5-1 to TRBJ1-6; D is possibly TRBD1 (6 bases). Trimming shortened V by 4 bases and J by 6 bases, and 14 bases separated the two germline ends. The CDR3 consists of 15 residues. From germline, CDR1 is SGHRS and CDR2 YFSETQ. The CDR3 coding sequence is TGCGCCAGCAGCCGTGGACAGTTACTTAATTCACCCCTCCACTTT. Its protein is CASSRGQLLNSPLHF. Full variable domain (remainder filled in from reference TRBV5-1 and TRBJ1-6): KAGVTQTPRYLIKTRGQQVTLSCSPISGHRSVSWYQQTPGQGLQFLFEYFSETQRNKGNFPGRFSGRQFSNSRSEMNVSTLELGDSALYLCASSRGQLLNSPLHFGNGTRLTVT.

Many counts were recorded for this clonotype. This chain connects TRBV9 to TRBJ2-5; TRBD2 agrees at 8 bases. The CDR3 is 12 amino acids. V gave up 7 bases and J gave up 9 bases; unmatched junction bases: 8. Looked up from germline, CDR1 is SGDLS and CDR2 is YYNGEE. The CDR3 loop is CASGGTRGAQYF. The DNA for the CDR3 is TGTGCCAGCGGAGGGACTAGAGGGGCCCAGTACTTC.

This clonotype has a handful of counts. The chain uses TRBV7-2 and TRBJ2-7; D call uncertain. Germline-derived CDR1 and CDR2 are SGHTA and FQGNSA. The CDR3 spans 14 residues. V gave up 2 bases and J gave up 2 bases, with 10 bases separating them. The CDR3 spells CASSLTMATYEQYF. The CDR3 DNA reads as TGTGCCAGCAGCTTAACTATGGCCACCTACGAGCAGTACTTC. Full variable domain (missing parts from reference TRBV7-2 and TRBJ2-7): GAGVSQSPSNKVTEKGKDVELRCDPISGHTALYWYRQSLGQGLEFLIYFQGNSAPDKSGLPSDRFSAERTGGSVSTLTIQRTQQEDSAVYLCASSLTMATYEQYFGPGTRLTVT.

This clonotype was picked up many times. Written as DNA, the CDR3 is TGTGCCAGCAGCTCCCTCGACTTCCCTCGCTTCGCCAATGAGCAGTTCTTC. It codes for CASSSLDFPRFANEQFF. This chain joins TRBV7-8 and TRBJ2-1; no clear D gene. The CDR3 runs 17 residues. Per germline, CDR1 SGHVS and CDR2 FQNEAQ. V was shortened by 4 bases and J by 6 bases, with 22 bases between the two germline ends.

The chain employs TRBV5-4 and TRBJ1-1, with a weak D call TRBD1 (6 bases). Trimming removed 6 bases from V and 3 bases from J, with 18 bases in between. This CDR3 comprises 15 residues. CDR1 and CDR2 (germline): SGHNT, YYREEE (reference sequence). The CDR3, as DNA: TGTGCCAGCAACCTTCCAGGGAGGGGGGACACTGAAGCTTTCTTT. Translation: CASNLPGRGDTEAFF. Based on the CDR3 plus reference TRBV5-4 and TRBJ1-1, the full variable domain is ETGVTQSPTHLIKTRGQQVTLRCSSQSGHNTVSWYQQALGQGPQFIFQYYREEENGRGNFPPRFSGLQFPNYSSELNVNALELDDSALYLCASNLPGRGDTEAFFGQGTRLTVV.

The genes are TRBV6-5 and TRBJ1-2; D remains ambiguous. Trimming stripped 10 bases from V and 4 bases from J, with 13 bases between. The CDR3 has 12 residues. Per the germline V gene, CDR1 is MNHEY and CDR2 is SVGAGI. DNA for the CDR3: TGTGCCACTATATATCATCCCTATGGCTACACCTTC. Amino acids: CATIYHPYGYTF.

As for this clonotype: The junction differs from germline at one of its ends, possibly a read error. The rearrangement uses TRBV11-2 and TRBJ1-4; TRBD1 is a possible D gene (5 bases). There are 12 residues in the CDR3. Germline values: CDR1 SGHAT, CDR2 FQNNGV. CDR3 DNA sequence: TGTGCCAGCAGCCCCACAGGTTCGCGGGCCTCTTTT. The encoded protein is CASSPTGSRASF.

The V and J genes are TRBV12-3 or TRBV12-4 and TRBJ1-5, with TRBD1 identical over 8 bases. V gave up 9 bases and J gave up 0 bases; unmatched junction bases: 4. The CDR3 consists of 14 residues. The CDR3 reads CASLQGDSNQPQHF. As DNA, the CDR3 is TGTGCCAGTTTACAGGGGGATAGCAATCAGCCCCAGCATTTT.

This clonotype was seen many times. The V and J genes are TRBV5-1 and TRBJ1-5, with D unclear. Germline loops: CDR1 SGHRS, CDR2 YFSETQ. The germline V and J ends were trimmed by 4 bases and 6 bases, with 14 bases remaining between them. This CDR3 has 14 amino acids. DNA of the CDR3: TGCGCCAGCAGCGAGGGTGGATCATCTCAGCCCCAGCATTTT. Translated, it gives CASSEGGSSQPQHF.

This clonotype has at least ten counts. The chain employs TRBV5-6 and TRBJ1-2; a possible D gene is TRBD1 (6 bases). Germline-derived CDR1 and CDR2 are SGHDT and YYEEEE. This CDR3 is built from 16 residues. V shed 7 bases and J shed 5 bases, with 24 bases lying between them. The DNA of the CDR3 is TGTGCCAGCGGTAGACGGGCAGGGGTAGGATTATATGGCTACACCTTC. Protein: CASGRRAGVGLYGYTF.